This record looks at one TCR beta chain sequence and its context. This specimen comes from a study of cytomegalovirus exposure and HLA in healthy donors. Germline assignment: CDR1 SEHNR and CDR2 FQNEAQ (reference sequence). The V end was cut by 5 bases, the J end by 6 bases, with 16 bases between. This CDR3 has 14 residues. 60 Vbeta and 13 Jbeta primers were used in PCR. The method was immunoSEQ multiplex PCR; TCRdb's version includes in-frame clones alone and lacks a portion of them. The table includes 150,000 to 250,000 clones, 75% to 90% detected once. Input material: PBMCs. V and J are TRBV7-9 and TRBJ1-2; D possibly corresponds to TRBD1 (6 bases). This receptor was obtained from a woman aged 45-59 years in good health and CMV-seropositive. DNA of the CDR3: TGTGCCAGCAGCCCGGGGGGGGGCGAAGATGGCTACACCTTC. It yields the protein CASSPGGGEDGYTF.